This TCR beta chain was profiled in a study of blood T cell repertoires in COVID-19 (dated by TCRdb to about 2020). With respect to the entire study: The collaborator samples originated in the United States, Italy and Spain and spanned the acute and convalescent phases of COVID-19. The prospective study material was composed of cDNA or gDNA derived from T cells, B-cell-depleted T cells, or PBMCs. The samples were drawn from the first 160 participants of the ongoing ImmuneRACE study and from under 1,500 subjects provided by 6 global collaborators. Deeply sampled blood TCRbeta repertoires from subjects exposed to, actively infected with, or recovered from COVID-19 were included in the dataset. The repertoires were released in a freely available public database meant as a resource for research on the immune response to SARS-CoV-2. The sample metadata nearly always contained a de-identified subject ID, COVID-19 status, age in years and sex. HLA class I and class II types, where available, came from metadata supplied by the sample provider rather than from assay-based typing. What the study reported, not specific to this receptor: How much clinical and demographic metadata was included differed by source and by participant, and the metadata was provided uncurated.

The collaborating institutions used their own protocols to collect whole blood in K2EDTA tubes. Collaborator samples were shipped for TCRbeta analysis as frozen whole blood, isolated PBMCs, or DNA extracted from either sample type. The immunoSEQ Assay, a bias-controlled multiplex PCR, was used to amplify TCRbeta CDR3 regions from genomic DNA. Regarding the original processing steps: Within the assay, amplification of reference gene primers was used to estimate how many nucleated cells each sample contained. Sequence reads were collapsed and filtered to measure the absolute abundance of every unique TCRbeta CDR3 rearrangement. For each sample, productive Simpson clonality was calculated as the square root of Simpson's diversity index across productive rearrangements. Held by TCRdb, this immuneACCESS table contains in-frame sequences only and omits some clones. Under half of the omission traces to an unresolved V gene where checked; the cause of the rest is unknown. V, J and clone size were drawn from that table, and D and trimming were deduced from the DNA. The sample table lists around 120,000 clones, less than 75% of them with a count of one. The ten largest make up approximately 0.86% of the sample.

The CDR3 contains 15 residues, cysteine and phenylalanine counted. Of the read, only the CDR3 DNA is kept; its 45 bases are in frame from base 1. V is pared back by 5 bases and J by 0 bases, with 11 bases lying between the germline termini. Looking up the germline V gene yields CDR1 SGHVS and CDR2 FQNEAQ. This clone was observed once. The clone's antigen remains unknown. No clone much larger than this one lies a single base away; base qualities are absent. Sequenced input: peripheral blood. The TCR sequence derives from a human donor with acute or convalescent COVID-19. The donor label of this sample is uncertain. Here the chain combines TRBV7-8 and TRBJ1-5; the D gene lacks a confident call. The nucleotide sequence is given as TGTGCCAGCAGCGGGGTGGGAGGTAGCAATCAGCCCCAGCATTTT. It translates to CASSGVGGSNQPQHF.